This T cell receptor beta chain was sequenced for a study of Ad26.COV2.S vaccination and SARS-CoV-2 variants. Regarding the study as a whole: Using TCR breadth and depth analyses may have led to underestimated total T cell responses.

This table comes from immunoSEQ multiplex PCR, and its TCRdb copy is limited to in-frame clones, with some not included. This sample carries some 500,000 clones, about 91% of them seen once, and the ten largest clones take about 2.5%. The treatment was: 15 to 20 received Ad26.COV2.S at low or high dose, single or two shots; about 5 received placebo; per-sample allocation not given. Sampling occurred on day 63 after the first vaccine or placebo injection. On this clone itself: No antigen is known for it.

Trimming left V 4 bases short and J 0 bases short, with 11 bases between. The V gene's germline CDR1 is SGHRS and CDR2 YFSETQ. This CDR3 spans 15 amino acids. Sequencing used peripheral blood, obtained in a trial of Ad26.COV2.S vaccine versus placebo. The chain is built from TRBV5-1 and TRBJ2-1; possibly TRBD2 for D (5 bases). This clonotype was sampled from a person between 18 and 65 years old who received the Ad26.COV2.S COVID-19 vaccine or a placebo. CDR3 protein: CASSIDGGSYNEQFF. The CDR3 DNA sequence: TGCGCCAGCAGCATCGACGGAGGCTCCTACAATGAGCAGTTCTTC.